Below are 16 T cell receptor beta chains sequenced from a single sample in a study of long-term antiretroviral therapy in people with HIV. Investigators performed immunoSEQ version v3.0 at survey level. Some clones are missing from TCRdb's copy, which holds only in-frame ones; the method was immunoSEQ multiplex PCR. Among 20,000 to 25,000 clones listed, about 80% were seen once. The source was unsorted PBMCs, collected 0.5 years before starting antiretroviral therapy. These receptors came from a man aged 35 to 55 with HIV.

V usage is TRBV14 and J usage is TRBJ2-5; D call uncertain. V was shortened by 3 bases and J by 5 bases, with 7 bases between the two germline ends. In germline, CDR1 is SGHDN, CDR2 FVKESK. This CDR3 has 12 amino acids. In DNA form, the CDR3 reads TGTGCCAGCAGCCACAAGCCGGAGACCCAGTACTTC. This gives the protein CASSHKPETQYF. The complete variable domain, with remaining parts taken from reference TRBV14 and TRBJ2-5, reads EAGVTQFPSHSVIEKGQTVTLRCDPISGHDNLYWYRRVMGKEIKFLLHFVKESKQDESGMPNNRFLAERTGGTYSTLKVQPAELEDSGVYFCASSHKPETQYFGPGTRLLVL.

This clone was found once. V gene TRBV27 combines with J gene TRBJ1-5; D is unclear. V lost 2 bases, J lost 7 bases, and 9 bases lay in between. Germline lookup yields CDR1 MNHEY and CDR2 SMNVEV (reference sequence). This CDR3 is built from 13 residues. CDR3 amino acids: CASSLDVGQPQHF. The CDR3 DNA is TGTGCCAGCAGTTTAGATGTGGGGCAGCCCCAGCATTTT.

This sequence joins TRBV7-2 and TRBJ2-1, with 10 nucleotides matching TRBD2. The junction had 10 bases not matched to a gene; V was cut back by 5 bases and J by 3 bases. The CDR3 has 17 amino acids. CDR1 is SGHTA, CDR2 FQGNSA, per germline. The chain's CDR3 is CASSPHPTSGVYNEQFF. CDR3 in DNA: TGTGCCAGCAGCCCCCACCCCACTAGCGGGGTCTACAATGAGCAGTTCTTC.

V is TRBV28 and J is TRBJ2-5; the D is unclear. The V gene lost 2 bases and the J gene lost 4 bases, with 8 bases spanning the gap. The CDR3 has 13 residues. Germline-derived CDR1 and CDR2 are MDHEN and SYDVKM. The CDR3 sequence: CASSLNPGETQYF. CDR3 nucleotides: TGTGCCAGCAGTTTAAACCCTGGAGAGACCCAGTACTTC.

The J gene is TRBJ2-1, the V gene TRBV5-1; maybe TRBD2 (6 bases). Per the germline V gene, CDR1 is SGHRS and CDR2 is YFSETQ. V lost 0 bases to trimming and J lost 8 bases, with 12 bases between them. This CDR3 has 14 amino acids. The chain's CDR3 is CASSLGLVFDEQFF. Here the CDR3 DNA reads TGCGCCAGCAGCTTGGGACTAGTTTTCGATGAGCAGTTCTTC. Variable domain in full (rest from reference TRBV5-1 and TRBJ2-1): KAGVTQTPRYLIKTRGQQVTLSCSPISGHRSVSWYQQTPGQGLQFLFEYFSETQRNKGNFPGRFSGRQFSNSRSEMNVSTLELGDSALYLCASSLGLVFDEQFFGPGTRLTVL.

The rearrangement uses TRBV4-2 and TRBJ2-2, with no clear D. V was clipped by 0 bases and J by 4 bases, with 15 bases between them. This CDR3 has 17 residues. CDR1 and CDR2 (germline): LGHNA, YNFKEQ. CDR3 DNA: TGTGCCAGCAGCCAAGATTCCTCCGGGCCATTCACCGGGGAGCTGTTTTTT. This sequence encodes CASSQDSSGPFTGELFF.

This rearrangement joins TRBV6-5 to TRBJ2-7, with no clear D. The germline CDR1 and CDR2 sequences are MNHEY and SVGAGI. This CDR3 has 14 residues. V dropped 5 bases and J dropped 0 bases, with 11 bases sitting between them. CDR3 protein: CASSPSLDSYEQYF. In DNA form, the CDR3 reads TGTGCCAGCAGTCCATCCCTAGACTCCTACGAGCAGTACTTC.

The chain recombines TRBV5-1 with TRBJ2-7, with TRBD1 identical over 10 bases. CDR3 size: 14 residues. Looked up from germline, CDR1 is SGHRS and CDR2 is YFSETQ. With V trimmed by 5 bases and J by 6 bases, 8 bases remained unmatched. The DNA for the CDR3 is TGCGCCAGCAGACTGGAGGGGACAGGGGCCGAGCAGTACTTC. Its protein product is CASRLEGTGAEQYF.

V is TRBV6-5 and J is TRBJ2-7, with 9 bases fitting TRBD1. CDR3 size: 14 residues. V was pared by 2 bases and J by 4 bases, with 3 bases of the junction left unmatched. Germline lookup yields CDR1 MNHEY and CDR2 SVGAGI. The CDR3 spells CASSYGGQGYEQYF. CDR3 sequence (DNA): TGTGCCAGCAGTTACGGGGGACAGGGTTACGAGCAGTACTTC.

CDR3 nucleotide sequence: TGTGCCAGCAGTTTTGAACAGTACAATGAGCAGTTCTTC. Translating it yields CASSFEQYNEQFF. The chain carries TRBV28 and TRBJ2-1; D is unclear. The CDR3 extends over 13 amino acids. Per germline, CDR1 MDHEN and CDR2 SYDVKM. The V and J ends lost 3 bases and 4 bases respectively, with 7 bases between them. The full variable domain, with the rest looked up from reference TRBV28 and TRBJ2-1, is DVKVTQSSRYLVKRTGEKVFLECVQDMDHENMFWYRQDPGLGLRLIYFSYDVKMKEKGDIPEGYSVSREKKERFSLILESASTNQTSMYLCASSFEQYNEQFFGPGTRLTVL.

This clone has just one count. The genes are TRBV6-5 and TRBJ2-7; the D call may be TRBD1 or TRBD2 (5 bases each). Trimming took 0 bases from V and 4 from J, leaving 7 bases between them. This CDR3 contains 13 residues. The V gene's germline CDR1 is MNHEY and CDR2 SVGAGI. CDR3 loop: CASSYSRGYEQYF. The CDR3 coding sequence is TGTGCCAGCAGTTACTCGAGGGGTTACGAGCAGTACTTC.

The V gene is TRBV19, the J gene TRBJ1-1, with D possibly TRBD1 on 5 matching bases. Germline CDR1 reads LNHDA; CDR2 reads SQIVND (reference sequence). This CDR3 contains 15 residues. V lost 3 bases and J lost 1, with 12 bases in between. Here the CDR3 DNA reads TGTGCCAGTAGTATTAATAGGGGCGAGAACACTGAAGCTTTCTTT. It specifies CASSINRGENTEAFF.

Here the CDR3 DNA reads TGTGCCAGCAGTTCTGGAGGGGGCGCGGGTAATGAAAAACTGTTTTTT. Translation: CASSSGGGAGNEKLFF. This chain links TRBV28 with TRBJ1-4; 7 nucleotides match TRBD1. The CDR3 is 16 amino acids. Unmatched junction bases numbered 9, after V lost 4 bases and J lost 4 bases. Per germline, CDR1 MDHEN and CDR2 SYDVKM.

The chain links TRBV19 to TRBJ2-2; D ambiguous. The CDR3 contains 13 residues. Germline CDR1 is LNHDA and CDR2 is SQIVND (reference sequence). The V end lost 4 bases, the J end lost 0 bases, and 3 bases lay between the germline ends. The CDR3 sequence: CASSRANTGELFF. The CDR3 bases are TGTGCCAGTAGTAGAGCGAACACCGGGGAGCTGTTTTTT.

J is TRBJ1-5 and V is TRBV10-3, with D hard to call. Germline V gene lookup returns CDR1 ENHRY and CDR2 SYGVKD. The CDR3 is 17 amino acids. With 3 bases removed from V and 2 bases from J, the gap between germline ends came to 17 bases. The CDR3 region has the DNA TGTGCCATCAGTGATACCGCCAGGCGAGCGGGCAATCAGCCCCAGCATTTT. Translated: CAISDTARRAGNQPQHF.

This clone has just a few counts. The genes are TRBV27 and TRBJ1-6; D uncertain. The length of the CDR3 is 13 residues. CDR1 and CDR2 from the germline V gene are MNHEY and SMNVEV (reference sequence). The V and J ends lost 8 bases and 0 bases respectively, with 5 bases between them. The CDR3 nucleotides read TGTGCCAGCTGGCCCTCCTATAATTCACCCCTCCACTTT. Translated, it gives CASWPSYNSPLHF.